The 8 T cell receptor beta chains below all came from one sample that was sequenced in a study of response to subunit inactivated influenza vaccine. TCRdb recomputed calls from the RT-PCR reads with MiXCR, one row per CDR3 protein. This table has 250,000 to 350,000 distinct CDR3 sequences, 22% appearing once. The sample was PBMCs from blood, taken 21 months after vaccination. These receptors all come from a man aged 50 to 69 who received an inactivated influenza vaccine.

This chain uses TRBV4-1 with TRBJ1-4, with D unclear. V was cut by 1 base and J by 7 bases, with 7 bases left in between. CDR3 length: 13 amino acids. CDR1 MGHRA and CDR2 YSYEKL come from the germline V gene. CDR3 region: CASSQVEGEKLFF. Written as DNA, the CDR3 is TGCGCCAGCAGCCAAGTAGAGGGTGAAAAACTGTTTTTT.

This chain links TRBV9 with TRBJ1-1; 7 positions match TRBD1. Germline V gene data show CDR1 as SGDLS and CDR2 as YYNGEE. Trimming removed 0 bases from V and 1 base from J; junction bases left unmatched: 3. The CDR3 is 15 residues long. As DNA, the CDR3 is TGTGCCAGCAGCGTAGTAGGGACAGCGAACACTGAAGCTTTCTTT. Translating gives CASSVVGTANTEAFF.

This clonotype was counted many times. The V gene is TRBV7-2, the J gene TRBJ1-5; no definite D call. The germline V gene encodes CDR1 SGHTA and CDR2 FQGNSA. V was pared by 5 bases and J by 4 bases, with 12 bases between. This CDR3 comprises 14 residues. CDR3 DNA sequence: TGTGCCAGCAGCGATGGAATAAGTAATCAGCCCCAGCATTTT. It is translated as CASSDGISNQPQHF.

The chain links TRBV24-1 to TRBJ2-3, with 9 bases matching TRBD1. This CDR3 has 17 residues. Germline V gene data show CDR1 as KGHDR and CDR2 as SFDVKD. V lost 2 bases, J lost 2 bases, and 7 bases stayed unmatched. This chain's CDR3 is CATSDSGQGRYTDTQYF. The CDR3 nucleotides are TGTGCCACCAGTGATTCCGGACAGGGGCGATACACAGATACGCAGTATTTT.

J is TRBJ2-5 and V is TRBV11-2; D gene ambiguous. Trimming removed 5 bases at V and 1 base at J, with 11 bases between. The germline V gene has CDR1 SGHAT and CDR2 FQNNGV. The CDR3 length is 14 residues. The CDR3 DNA sequence: TGTGCCAGCAGCCCAAGACGGCTCCAAGAGACCCAGTACTTC. The encoded protein is CASSPRRLQETQYF.

This clonotype was recorded a few times. The chain links TRBV28 to TRBJ1-5; D gene unclear. This CDR3 is built from 14 residues. The V and J ends lost 9 bases and 0 bases respectively, with 12 bases between them. Germline V gene sequence: CDR1 MDHEN, CDR2 SYDVKM. The DNA for the CDR3 is TGTGCCAGTAATCAGGAGTATAGCAATCAGCCCCAGCATTTT. Translating gives CASNQEYSNQPQHF.

This chain joins TRBV5-6 and TRBJ2-3; 8 positions agree with TRBD2. CDR3 length: 14 residues. Germline V gene sequence: CDR1 SGHDT, CDR2 YYEEEE. The V and J ends lost 3 bases and 4 bases, in that order; junction bases with no gene match: 4. The CDR3: CASSSSGSADTQYF. The CDR3, as DNA: TGTGCCAGCAGCTCGAGCGGGAGCGCAGATACGCAGTATTTT.

This clonotype was counted between two and nine times. The chain uses TRBV6-1 and TRBJ1-1; D is unresolved. The germline V gene has CDR1 MNHNS and CDR2 SASEGT. Trimming left V 6 bases short and J 4 bases short, with 18 bases between. The CDR3 consists of 15 residues. The CDR3 loop is CASSGQTNTVTEAFF. CDR3 coding DNA: TGTGCCAGCAGCGGGCAGACGAACACGGTCACTGAAGCTTTCTTT.